Listed here are 20 T cell receptor beta chains from one sample, sequenced in a study of response to subunit inactivated influenza vaccine. TCRdb itself ran the RT-PCR reads through MiXCR, one entry per CDR3 protein. The sample lists hundreds of thousands of distinct CDR3 sequences, 15% to 20% occurring once. Sequencing used PBMCs from blood, obtained roughly 5 days after vaccination. These receptors were taken from a man aged 45-65 years who received an inactivated influenza vaccine.

This clonotype occurred many times. The chain uses TRBV28 and TRBJ2-3; D remains ambiguous. The CDR3 runs 17 residues. The V and J ends lost 4 bases and 2 bases respectively, with 19 bases between them. The V gene's germline CDR1 is MDHEN and CDR2 SYDVKM. The CDR3 DNA reads TGTGCCAGCAGTTCTCCTCTCAGTCGGGCCTTCACAGATACGCAGTATTTT. This translates into CASSSPLSRAFTDTQYF.

This clonotype was observed a handful of times. The genes are TRBV27 and TRBJ1-6, with D possibly matching TRBD1 (5 bases). This CDR3 is 15 amino acids long. V was clipped by 2 bases and J by 9 bases, with 14 bases between them. Germline V gene sequence: CDR1 MNHEY, CDR2 SMNVEV (reference sequence). The CDR3 coding sequence is TGTGCCAGCAGTTTACAACAGGCTGCGATTTCACCCCTCCACTTT. Translating it yields CASSLQQAAISPLHF.

The gene calls are TRBV28 and TRBJ1-5; D is perhaps TRBD1 (6 bases). The CDR3 totals 14 residues. The V gene lost 6 bases and the J gene lost 7 bases, with 16 bases spanning the gap. Germline CDR1 and CDR2: MDHEN and SYDVKM. The CDR3 loop is CASRDWGGVQPQHF. For the CDR3, the DNA is TGTGCCAGCAGGGATTGGGGGGGCGTGCAGCCCCAGCATTTT. Full variable domain (remainder filled in from reference TRBV28 and TRBJ1-5): DVKVTQSSRYLVKRTGEKVFLECVQDMDHENMFWYRQDPGLGLRLIYFSYDVKMKEKGDIPEGYSVSREKKERFSLILESASTNQTSMYLCASRDWGGVQPQHFGDGTRLSIL.

This clonotype was picked up a small number of times. This sequence joins TRBV4-1 and TRBJ2-3; 9 nucleotides align to TRBD1. CDR1 and CDR2 (germline): MGHRA, YSYEKL. V lost 1 base, J lost 0 bases, and 2 bases stayed unmatched. The CDR3 runs to 16 residues. For the CDR3, the DNA is TGCGCCAGCAGCCAAGCGGACAGGGGTAGCACAGATACGCAGTATTTT. It encodes CASSQADRGSTDTQYF.

This clonotype was counted a few times. The J gene is TRBJ2-3, the V gene TRBV9; a possible D gene is TRBD2 (6 bases). The V end lost 2 bases, the J end lost 4 bases, and 17 bases lay between the germline ends. Germline values: CDR1 SGDLS, CDR2 YYNGEE. This CDR3 spans 16 amino acids. CDR3 sequence: CASSVGGSFKPDTQYF. CDR3 sequence (DNA): TGTGCCAGCAGCGTTGGAGGGTCGTTTAAACCAGATACGCAGTATTTT.

This clonotype was counted between two and nine times. The rearrangement links TRBV11-3 to TRBJ2-1; perhaps TRBD1 as D (6 bases). In germline, CDR1 is SGHNT, CDR2 YENEEA. The ends were cut back, 3 bases at V and 7 bases at J, with 13 bases in the middle. The CDR3 covers 14 residues. In nucleotides, the CDR3 is TGTGCCAGCAGCTTTGGGACAACTGGGAATGAGCAGTTCTTC. Translation: CASSFGTTGNEQFF.

The table lists this clonotype with a few counts. V and J are TRBV12-3 or TRBV12-4 and TRBJ2-7, with a possible D match to TRBD2 (7 bases). This CDR3 region has 14 residues. V lost 4 bases and J 4 bases, leaving 14 bases between the germline ends. This chain's CDR3 is CASSYWGGGYEQYF. The CDR3 DNA reads as TGTGCCAGCAGTTATTGGGGAGGGGGGTACGAGCAGTACTTC.

V and J are TRBV4-3 and TRBJ2-1; TRBD1 agrees at 9 bases. The CDR3 totals 17 residues. Germline V gives CDR1 LGHNA, CDR2 YSLEER. After removal of 3 bases from V and 4 bases from J, the junction contained 10 bases not matched to a gene. This CDR3 reads CASSQDPTGTGYNEQFF. The CDR3 coding sequence is TGCGCCAGCAGCCAGGACCCTACCGGGACAGGGTACAATGAGCAGTTCTTC.

There are a few counts of this clonotype. The chain joins TRBV15 to TRBJ2-5; TRBD1 or TRBD2 may be the D gene (5 bases each). Germline-derived CDR1 and CDR2 are LNHNV and YYDKDF (reference sequence). With 1 base removed from V and 5 bases from J, the gap between germline ends came to 11 bases. This CDR3 has 14 amino acids. CDR3 protein: CATSRGGGLETQYF. The CDR3 DNA sequence: TGTGCCACCAGCAGAGGGGGCGGGTTGGAGACCCAGTACTTC.

V usage is TRBV5-1 and J usage is TRBJ1-1; 7 bases are a match to TRBD1. The CDR3 extends over 16 amino acids. The V and J ends lost 6 bases and 0 bases, in that order; junction bases with no gene match: 11. Germline lookup yields CDR1 SGHRS and CDR2 YFSETQ. Written as DNA, the CDR3 is TGCGCCAGCACCGAAGGCCAGGGGGGAATGAACACTGAAGCTTTCTTT. This encodes CASTEGQGGMNTEAFF. The entire variable domain, with the rest obtained from reference TRBV5-1 and TRBJ1-1, is as follows: KAGVTQTPRYLIKTRGQQVTLSCSPISGHRSVSWYQQTPGQGLQFLFEYFSETQRNKGNFPGRFSGRQFSNSRSEMNVSTLELGDSALYLCASTEGQGGMNTEAFFGQGTRLTVV.

This clonotype came up a few times. V gene TRBV6-2 or TRBV6-3 combines with J gene TRBJ2-1, with 9 bases lining up with TRBD2. V trimming: 6 bases; J trimming: 9 bases; junction bases outside the gene matches: 21. The CDR3 has 18 residues. The germline V gene encodes CDR1 MNHEY and CDR2 SVGEGT. The CDR3 nucleotides are TGTGCCAGCAGCTACAAACCAGTAATAGCGGGAGCGCAGGGTGAGCAGTTCTTC. Translated, it gives CASSYKPVIAGAQGEQFF.

This clonotype was seen more than once but under ten times. The chain couples TRBV7-9 to TRBJ1-2; TRBD1 agrees at 9 bases. The CDR3 runs 12 residues. V shed 5 bases, J shed 11 bases, and the junction held 6 bases outside the gene matches. Germline CDR1 reads SEHNR; CDR2 reads FQNEAQ (reference sequence). The CDR3 sequence is CASSRTGANYTF. The CDR3 bases are TGTGCCAGCAGCAGGACAGGGGCGAATTACACCTTC.

V usage is TRBV6-2 or TRBV6-3 and J usage is TRBJ1-5; the D gene is possibly TRBD1 (5 bases). The CDR3 totals 14 residues. Germline CDR1 reads MNHEY; CDR2 reads SVGEGT. Trimming took off 6 bases at V and 2 bases at J, with 11 bases between the two ends. The CDR3 region is CASRRAGGNQPQHF. For the CDR3, the DNA is TGTGCCAGCAGGAGAGCGGGGGGCAATCAGCCCCAGCATTTT.

This clonotype was seen only a few times. The gene calls are TRBV7-9 and TRBJ2-2; D perhaps matches TRBD2 (5 bases). Germline V gene sequence: CDR1 SEHNR, CDR2 FQNEAQ (reference sequence). The CDR3 covers 16 residues. Trimming took 4 bases from V and 0 from J, leaving 12 bases between them. The CDR3 region has the DNA TGTGCCAGCAGCTCCACTCGGGGTCCGAACACCGGGGAGCTGTTTTTT. Translated, it gives CASSSTRGPNTGELFF.

In this sample, this clonotype turned up a few times. The rearrangement links TRBV28 to TRBJ2-7; TRBD1 aligns across 9 bases. Germline CDR1 is MDHEN and CDR2 is SYDVKM. The CDR3 has 15 residues. V shed 6 bases, J shed 0 bases, and the junction held 6 bases outside the gene matches. CDR3 sequence reads: CASRQGTGPSYEQYF. CDR3 bases: TGTGCCAGCAGACAAGGGACAGGGCCCTCCTACGAGCAGTACTTC.

The CDR3 DNA follows: TGTGCCAGCAGTTTACTAGCGGGGGGGCGCAATGAGCAGTTCTTC. As protein: CASSLLAGGRNEQFF. The J gene is TRBJ2-1, the V gene TRBV12-3 or TRBV12-4; 12 bases fit TRBD2. The CDR3 sequence is 15 residues long. J was trimmed by 6 bases and V by 2 bases; bases with no gene match: 2.

The V and J genes are TRBV28 and TRBJ2-7, with 9 positions matching TRBD1. The germline gives CDR1 MDHEN, CDR2 SYDVKM. The CDR3 has 15 amino acids. The trim removed 5 bases at V and 3 bases at J, leaving 8 bases unmatched. The CDR3 DNA is TGTGCCAGCAGTGGCGCGGGACAGGGCTACTACGAGCAGTACTTC. This encodes CASSGAGQGYYEQYF.

This clonotype was seen a handful of times. The CDR3 region is CASSPRDRAREQYF. DNA for the CDR3: TGCGCCAGCAGCCCCCGGGACAGGGCCAGGGAGCAGTACTTC. The chain employs TRBV4-3 and TRBJ2-7; TRBD1 agrees at 9 bases. The CDR3 loop spans 14 amino acids. Germline CDR1 LGHNA, CDR2 YSLEER. J gave up 7 bases and V 4 bases, and 8 bases lay outside the gene matches.

This clonotype has only a few counts. The rearrangement uses TRBV2 and TRBJ2-7, with D maybe TRBD2 (5 bases). V lost 2 bases and J 0 bases, leaving 11 bases between the germline ends. The V gene's germline CDR1 is SNHLY and CDR2 FYNNEI. The CDR3 consists of 15 residues. CDR3 region: CASSEFGDVSYEQYF. DNA for the CDR3: TGTGCCAGCAGTGAATTCGGGGATGTCTCCTACGAGCAGTACTTC.

This clonotype was counted a few times. The chain carries TRBV29-1 and TRBJ1-1; 7 bases match TRBD1. V trimming: 6 bases; J trimming: 1 base; junction bases outside the gene matches: 2. CDR3 size: 12 residues. CDR1 is SQVTM and CDR2 is ANQGSEA in the germline V gene. The CDR3 is CSVRTGNTEAFF. The CDR3 DNA is TGCAGCGTAAGGACAGGGAACACTGAAGCTTTCTTT. Based on the CDR3 plus reference TRBV29-1 and TRBJ1-1, the full variable domain is SAVISQKPSRDICQRGTSLTIQCQVDSQVTMMFWYRQQPGQSLTLIATANQGSEATYESGFVIDKFPISRPNLTFSTLTVSNMSPEDSSIYLCSVRTGNTEAFFGQGTRLTVV.